These 25 T cell receptor beta chains came from one sample sequenced in a study of blood T cell repertoires in COVID-19. TCRdb's copy holds only in-frame clones and misses some; the assay was immunoSEQ multiplex PCR. Of roughly 230,000 clones listed, 70% to 85% are singletons. Material: PBMCs or T cells enriched from blood (not recorded which). Receptor source: a woman in her sixties who had recovered from COVID-19.

The V gene is TRBV2, the J gene TRBJ1-2; no clear D gene. With 5 bases removed from V and 0 bases from J, the gap between germline ends came to 19 bases. The CDR3 sequence is 17 residues long. Germline CDR1 reads SNHLY; CDR2 reads FYNNEI. The CDR3 protein is CASSRVDTRKANYGYTF. The CDR3 region has the DNA TGTGCCAGCAGTCGAGTCGACACCAGAAAAGCTAACTATGGCTACACCTTC.

The chain links TRBV5-5 to TRBJ1-1; D unclear. Germline CDR1 SGHKS, CDR2 YYEKEE (reference sequence). The CDR3 is 15 amino acids. V was pared by 0 bases and J by 11 bases, with 20 bases between. The CDR3 coding sequence is TGTGCCAGCAGCTTGGCCGGTGGGCACCTACTAGAGGCTTTCTTT. Translating it yields CASSLAGGHLLEAFF.

This clone appeared a single time. The CDR3 DNA is TGTGCCAGTAGGGGGGGGGCTAGCGGTCAAGAGACCCAGTACTTC. Protein sequence: CASRGGASGQETQYF. The chain has TRBV19 and TRBJ2-5, with D possibly being TRBD2 (7 bases). The length of the CDR3 is 15 residues. Trimming removed 6 bases at V and 2 bases at J, with 16 bases between. Germline CDR1 is LNHDA and CDR2 is SQIVND (reference sequence). Full variable domain (remainder filled in from reference TRBV19 and TRBJ2-5): DGGITQSPKYLFRKEGQNVTLSCEQNLNHDAMYWYRQDPGQGLRLIYYSQIVNDFQKGDIAEGYSVSREKKESFPLTVTSAQKNPTAFYLCASRGGASGQETQYFGPGTRLLVL.

In the case of this clone: This sample includes further DNA sequences coding for the same CDR3. The rearrangement uses TRBV11-2 and TRBJ1-1; 8 bases agree with TRBD1. The length of the CDR3 is 13 residues. Germline V CDR1 and CDR2: SGHAT, FQNNGV. V was clipped by 6 bases and J by 4 bases; unmatched bases: 4. CDR3 DNA: TGTGCCAGCAGTCTTACAGGGGGCACTGAAGCTTTCTTT. Protein sequence: CASSLTGGTEAFF.

This clone showed up just once. This chain connects TRBV19 to TRBJ1-2; possibly TRBD1 for D (5 bases). The ends were cut back, 1 base at V and 2 bases at J, with 8 bases in the middle. CDR1 LNHDA and CDR2 SQIVND come from the germline V gene (reference sequence). The CDR3 is made up of 14 amino acids. CDR3 sequence: CASSIAGGNYGYTF. The DNA of the CDR3 is TGTGCCAGTAGTATAGCTGGGGGGAACTATGGCTACACCTTC.

The V gene is TRBV6-4, the J gene TRBJ1-4, with unresolved D. Germline CDR1 and CDR2: MRHNA and SNTAGT. The CDR3 covers 13 residues. Trimming removed 10 bases from V and 7 bases from J, with 16 bases in between. In DNA form, the CDR3 reads TGTGCCACTGCGACGGAACCAGGTGAAAAACTGTTTTTT. Protein sequence: CATATEPGEKLFF.

This chain links TRBV27 with TRBJ2-1; 14 bases align to TRBD2. The germline V gene has CDR1 MNHEY and CDR2 SMNVEV (reference sequence). CDR3 length: 15 residues. V trimming: 4 bases; J trimming: 9 bases; junction bases outside the gene matches: 5. In DNA, the CDR3 is TGTGCCAGCAGTTCGGGACTAGCGGGAGTCGTTGAGCAGTTCTTC. Protein sequence: CASSSGLAGVVEQFF.

V usage is TRBV5-1 and J usage is TRBJ2-2; D perhaps matches TRBD1 (6 bases). Germline V gives CDR1 SGHRS, CDR2 YFSETQ. The CDR3 has 15 residues. V shed 4 bases and J shed 4 bases, with 14 bases lying between them. The CDR3 protein is CASSPRQVPTGELFF. The CDR3 coding sequence is TGCGCCAGCAGCCCCCGACAGGTGCCCACCGGGGAGCTGTTTTTT.

This chain connects TRBV4-2 to TRBJ1-6; TRBD1 aligns across 8 bases. Germline trimming cut 6 bases from V and 5 bases from J; bases unmatched to any gene: 3. This CDR3 has 14 residues. The V gene's germline CDR1 is LGHNA and CDR2 YNFKEQ. CDR3 in DNA: TGTGCCAGCAGATCGGACAGGGATAATTCACCCCTCCACTTT. Translating it yields CASRSDRDNSPLHF.

The V call is TRBV20-1, the J call TRBJ1-1; no clear D gene. Trimming took off 4 bases at V and 8 bases at J, with 11 bases between the two ends. This CDR3 has 11 amino acids. Germline V gives CDR1 DFQATT, CDR2 SNEGSKA (reference sequence). CDR3: CSAMNRKEAFF. The CDR3 region has the DNA TGCAGTGCTATGAACAGAAAAGAAGCTTTCTTT.

V is TRBV7-3 and J is TRBJ1-3; 10 bases line up with TRBD1. The length of the CDR3 is 15 residues. Germline-derived CDR1 and CDR2 are SGHTA and FQGTGA. Germline trimming cut 5 bases from V and 4 bases from J; bases unmatched to any gene: 5. This CDR3 is CASSQDRGPGNTIYF. The CDR3 DNA reads as TGTGCCAGCAGCCAAGACAGGGGGCCGGGAAACACCATATATTTT.

The count of this clone is one. The chain recombines TRBV6-5 with TRBJ1-3; TRBD1 is a possible D gene (5 bases). The CDR3 is 11 residues long. V gave up 10 bases and J gave up 4 bases, with 8 bases separating them. The germline V gene has CDR1 MNHEY and CDR2 SVGAGI. The CDR3 is CATREGNTIYF. DNA of the CDR3: TGTGCCACCAGGGAGGGAAACACCATATATTTT.

V gene TRBV10-1 combines with J gene TRBJ1-5, with a possible D match to TRBD1 (6 bases). Germline V CDR1 and CDR2: WNHNN, SYGVQD (reference sequence). Trimming removed 10 bases from V and 5 bases from J, with 21 bases in between. The CDR3 is made up of 15 amino acids. The CDR3 region is CATQIKTGKDQPQHF. DNA for the CDR3: TGCGCCACCCAGATTAAAACAGGGAAAGATCAGCCCCAGCATTTT.

As DNA, the CDR3 is TGCGCCAGCAGCCTGAACCTTAACAGGCAACTCAACTATGGCTACACCTTC. It is translated as CASSLNLNRQLNYGYTF. The V call is TRBV4-3, the J call TRBJ1-2, with D possibly TRBD1 on 5 matching bases. CDR3 length: 17 residues. CDR1 is LGHNA, CDR2 YSLEER, per germline. V lost 4 bases to trimming and J lost 2 bases, with 20 bases between them.

The rearrangement links TRBV4-2 to TRBJ2-5; 9 positions match TRBD2. The CDR3 runs to 19 residues. Germline V gene sequence: CDR1 LGHNA, CDR2 YNFKEQ. The ends lost 1 base at V and 5 bases at J; junction bases unmatched: 17. CDR3 amino acids: CASSQVFQRGVGQLETQYF. The DNA of the CDR3 is TGTGCCAGCAGCCAAGTCTTCCAGCGGGGGGTCGGGCAATTGGAGACCCAGTACTTC.

The chain is built from TRBV19 and TRBJ1-1, with 8 positions matching TRBD1. This CDR3 has 13 residues. V dropped 3 bases and J dropped 4; count of bases not matched to a gene: 1. CDR1 is LNHDA, CDR2 SQIVND, per germline (reference sequence). The CDR3 DNA reads TGTGCCAGTAGTATCAGGGGGCCCACTGAAGCTTTCTTT. Amino acids: CASSIRGPTEAFF.

This chain links TRBV2 with TRBJ2-2; 9 bases are shared with TRBD1. The CDR3 covers 15 residues. Trimming took 4 bases from V and 0 from J; bases not matched to a gene: 0. From germline, CDR1 is SNHLY and CDR2 FYNNEI. CDR3: CASSGQGANTGELFF. CDR3 bases: TGTGCCAGCAGTGGACAGGGGGCGAACACCGGGGAGCTGTTTTTT.

This clone was seen a single time. The rearrangement joins TRBV5-4 to TRBJ2-5; a possible D gene is TRBD2 (6 bases). V lost 0 bases and J lost 7, with 13 bases in between. Looked up from germline, CDR1 is SGHNT and CDR2 is YYREEE (reference sequence). The CDR3 consists of 14 residues. CDR3: CASSLEGFGGTQYF. The CDR3 nucleotides are TGTGCCAGCAGCTTGGAAGGGTTCGGGGGGACCCAGTACTTC.

The chain is built from TRBV4-2 and TRBJ2-1, with D possibly matching TRBD1 (6 bases). The V and J ends lost 1 base and 9 bases respectively, with 13 bases between them. This CDR3 region has 14 residues. Germline V gene sequence: CDR1 LGHNA, CDR2 YNFKEQ. As DNA, the CDR3 is TGTGCCAGCAGCCAAGTGGACAGCCGGGGTGAGCAGTTCTTC. Protein: CASSQVDSRGEQFF.

This clone was seen only once. The chain uses TRBV19 and TRBJ2-5, with 14 bases that match TRBD2. V was clipped by 5 bases and J by 4 bases; unmatched bases: 9. CDR1 is LNHDA and CDR2 is SQIVND in the germline V gene (reference sequence). The CDR3 is 17 residues long. The CDR3 is CASSPRLAGGLRETQYF. CDR3 sequence (DNA): TGTGCCAGTAGTCCGAGACTAGCGGGGGGGCTTAGAGAGACCCAGTACTTC.

The J gene is TRBJ2-7, the V gene TRBV7-7; 9 nucleotides line up with TRBD1. The CDR3 totals 15 residues. Germline CDR1 and CDR2: SSHAT and FNYEAQ (reference sequence). With 6 bases clipped from V and 3 bases from J, the junction kept 9 bases outside the gene matches. The CDR3 region has the DNA TGTGCCAGCAGTCCAGGGGACAGGGATTTCTACGAGCAGTACTTC. As protein: CASSPGDRDFYEQYF.

The chain links TRBV19 to TRBJ2-1; D uncertain. The CDR3 consists of 14 residues. V was pared by 0 bases and J by 8 bases, with 11 bases between. CDR1 LNHDA and CDR2 SQIVND come from the germline V gene (reference sequence). This CDR3 reads CASSIDLPRDEQFF. The CDR3 DNA is TGTGCCAGTAGTATAGATCTTCCCCGGGATGAGCAGTTCTTC.

The CDR3, as DNA: TGTGCCACCAGCAGAGAGGCCAGTTCCTATAATTCACCCCTCCACTTT. Protein product: CATSREASSYNSPLHF. The chain uses TRBV15 and TRBJ1-6; D uncertain. Germline V gene data show CDR1 as LNHNV and CDR2 as YYDKDF (reference sequence). V was shortened by 0 bases and J by 1 base, with 7 bases between the two germline ends. The CDR3 is 16 amino acids.

CDR3 sequence reads: CASSLPQGPGEKLFF. CDR3 nucleotides: TGTGCCAGCTCACTTCCCCAGGGGCCTGGAGAAAAACTGTTTTTT. V usage is TRBV18 and J usage is TRBJ1-4; possibly TRBD1 for D (6 bases). V lost 4 bases, J lost 8 bases, and 17 bases lay in between. Germline assignment: CDR1 KGHSH and CDR2 LQKENI. This CDR3 comprises 15 residues.

The CDR3: CASSLDRTETGELFF. DNA for the CDR3: TGCGCCAGCAGCTTGGATAGGACAGAAACCGGGGAGCTGTTTTTT. This chain joins TRBV5-1 and TRBJ2-2, with D perhaps matching TRBD1 (6 bases). This CDR3 contains 15 residues. Trimming took 0 bases from V and 5 from J, leaving 11 bases between them. Germline V CDR1 and CDR2: SGHRS, YFSETQ.